This T cell receptor (beta chain) was identified in a study of shared clonotypes between healthy human individuals. Study-level results: The authors expected sequencing depth to affect clonotype sharing among donors.

Naivety among CD8 cells was defined by CD45RO negativity and positive CCR7 selection, thereby excluding terminally differentiated effector memory CD45RA+ cells. Details on this clone: Its antigen is not known.

CDR3 length equals 14 residues. The germline gives CDR1 WNHNN, CDR2 SYGVQD (reference sequence). Trimming stripped 7 bases from V and 0 bases from J, with 13 bases between. Data came from immunoSEQ multiplex PCR; TCRdb stores just in-frame clones and leaves some out. The repertoire consists of about 2.1 million clones, with 80% to 95% occurring once and the leading ten covering about 1.7%. This sequence was found in a man in his late teens or twenties in good health. Some clones in this sample may be carry-over from other donors' samples. V gene TRBV10-1 combines with J gene TRBJ2-7, with a weak D call TRBD1 (6 bases). Sequencing was done on a sample of naive CD8+ T cells from PBMCs. The CDR3 protein is CASNSGDPSYEQYF. The CDR3 DNA follows: TGCGCCAGCAATTCAGGGGACCCCTCCTACGAGCAGTACTTC.